Sequencing of this T cell receptor beta chain was carried out in a study of cytomegalovirus exposure and HLA in healthy donors. On the study more broadly: Approximately 83 million unique TCRs from HLA-typed donors were held in an early data release.

Comment on this clone: The antigen is not known.

CDR3 length: 15 residues. Trimming stripped 2 bases from V and 5 bases from J, with 15 bases between. Germline CDR1 reads MNHEY; CDR2 reads SVGAGI. Study-level findings and limits: In a later analysis, HLA-associated TCR beta chains were more clonally expanded than equally common others. In an earlier analysis, productive rearrangement rates for most beta V segments clustered near 90% or 30%.

The PCR employed 60 Vbeta primers together with 13 Jbeta primers. TCRdb's copy holds only in-frame clones and misses some; the assay was immunoSEQ multiplex PCR. The sample lists about 120,000 clones, around three quarters occurring once. The chain recombines TRBV6-5 with TRBJ1-2; D is undetermined. This TCR was sampled from a woman between 45 and 65 years old in good health and CMV-seronegative. Specimen: PBMCs. The CDR3 DNA follows: TGTGCCAGCAGTTACGGGGAGGGATTACGGTATGGCTACACCTTC. It yields the protein CASSYGEGLRYGYTF.